This entry lists 32 T cell receptor beta chains sequenced from one sample in a study of T-cell memory formation after mild COVID-19. TCRdb reanalysed the 5' RACE reads using MiXCR and keeps one entry per CDR3 protein. The repertoire holds some 310,000 distinct CDR3 sequences, with 20% to 25% as singletons. Material: PBMCs or a T cell subset sorted from them (not recorded which). The receptor set was obtained from a man younger than 35 who had mild COVID-19 (a few samples of this study predate the infection). Cell type and time point are not known.

Many counts were recorded for this clonotype. The gene calls are TRBV11-2 and TRBJ2-1; 7 bases line up with TRBD2. Trimming cost V 2 bases and J 6 bases; bases outside gene matches: 4. This CDR3 has 14 amino acids. Germline CDR1 reads SGHAT; CDR2 reads FQNNGV. CDR3 nucleotides: TGTGCCAGCAGCTTATTTGGGACTACCAATGAGCAGTTCTTC. Protein sequence: CASSLFGTTNEQFF.

The chain couples TRBV20-1 to TRBJ1-6; perhaps TRBD1 as D (5 bases). Trimming removed 1 base at V and 9 bases at J, with 10 bases between. Germline V CDR1 and CDR2: DFQATT, SNEGSKA (reference sequence). The CDR3 contains 13 residues. The CDR3 sequence is CSARGGKGSPLHF. CDR3 nucleotide sequence: TGCAGTGCTAGAGGGGGCAAGGGTTCACCCCTCCACTTT.

This chain connects TRBV7-9 to TRBJ2-2; D remains unclear. V was shortened by 5 bases and J by 3 bases, with 16 bases between the two germline ends. The CDR3 length is 16 residues. From germline, CDR1 is SEHNR and CDR2 FQNEAQ (reference sequence). CDR3: CASSPPRKRYTGELFF. CDR3 bases: TGTGCCAGCAGCCCACCCCGCAAACGGTACACCGGGGAGCTGTTTTTT.

V is TRBV19 and J is TRBJ2-5; no clear D. The germline V gene encodes CDR1 LNHDA and CDR2 SQIVND (reference sequence). V was trimmed by 3 bases and J by 3 bases, leaving 11 bases between them. The CDR3 totals 14 residues. This CDR3 reads CASSIGRRKETQYF. The CDR3 coding sequence is TGTGCCAGTAGTATCGGCAGGCGTAAAGAGACCCAGTACTTC.

This clonotype has only a few counts. The chain uses TRBV4-1 and TRBJ1-2; D not resolved. The CDR3 is 16 amino acids. Germline V gene sequence: CDR1 MGHRA, CDR2 YSYEKL. Between the trimmed V and J ends, which lost 1 base and 8 bases, there was a span of 20 bases. The CDR3 nucleotides read TGCGCCAGCAGCCAAGGGGGAACCGGGTCCAAGAGGGGCTACACCTTC. Protein product: CASSQGGTGSKRGYTF.

In this sample, this clonotype turned up many times. The chain is built from TRBV7-9 and TRBJ1-1, with a weak D call TRBD1 (5 bases). Germline assignment: CDR1 SEHNR and CDR2 FQNEAQ (reference sequence). Trimming removed 0 bases from V and 7 bases from J, with 9 bases in between. This CDR3 has 13 residues. The CDR3 DNA reads TGTGCCAGCAGCTTAGCAGGGGAAGGTGAAGCTTTCTTT. Protein: CASSLAGEGEAFF.

The chain employs TRBV7-9 and TRBJ1-2, with D tentatively TRBD1 (5 bases). CDR3 length: 14 amino acids. Germline CDR1 and CDR2: SEHNR and FQNEAQ (reference sequence). V lost 4 bases, J lost 8 bases, and 17 bases lay in between. CDR3 sequence reads: CASSSDSSLGGYTF. The CDR3 nucleotides are TGTGCCAGCAGCTCCGACAGTTCCCTCGGAGGCTACACCTTC.

This clonotype has a count of ten or more. This chain joins TRBV18 and TRBJ2-1; TRBD2 aligns across 11 bases. With V trimmed by 3 bases and J by 4 bases, 8 bases remained unmatched. Germline loops: CDR1 KGHSH, CDR2 LQKENI. CDR3 size: 17 residues. CDR3 residues: CASSPRLAGTSYNEQFF. The CDR3 region has the DNA TGTGCCAGCTCACCGCGACTAGCGGGGACCTCTTACAATGAGCAGTTCTTC.

The chain employs TRBV4-2 and TRBJ1-6, with a possible D match to TRBD1 (5 bases). With 0 bases removed from V and 8 bases from J, the gap between germline ends came to 14 bases. The CDR3 runs 16 residues. Germline-derived CDR1 and CDR2 are LGHNA and YNFKEQ. CDR3 nucleotides: TGTGCCAGCAGCCAAGATCAAGGGCAGGGAGATTCACCCCTCCACTTT. It translates to CASSQDQGQGDSPLHF.

The chain employs TRBV21-1 and TRBJ1-4. TRBV21-1 is a recognized pseudogene. CDR3 size: 14 residues. The CDR3 coding sequence is TGTGCCAGCAGCGTTGAAGGAGGGCGGGAAAAACTGTTTTTT. It yields the protein CASSVEGGREKLFF.

This clonotype was seen at least ten times. This chain connects TRBV24-1 to TRBJ2-3, with no clear D. V lost 5 bases and J lost 0, with 2 bases in between. This CDR3 is 12 amino acids long. CDR1 is KGHDR and CDR2 is SFDVKD in the germline V gene. The CDR3 sequence: CATSGSTDTQYF. CDR3 nucleotide sequence: TGTGCCACCAGTGGGAGCACAGATACGCAGTATTTT.

This clonotype was picked up many times. DNA for the CDR3: TGTGCCAGCAGCTTAGAACAGGGGGGCTCGAGCTCCTACAATGAGCAGTTCTTC. This codes for CASSLEQGGSSSYNEQFF. The chain links TRBV11-3 to TRBJ2-1; TRBD1 matches at 8 bases. Looked up from germline, CDR1 is SGHNT and CDR2 is YENEEA. This CDR3 comprises 18 residues. V was clipped by 0 bases and J by 0 bases; unmatched bases: 7.

This clonotype was detected only a few times. This chain connects TRBV7-9 to TRBJ2-1, with 12 bases lining up with TRBD2. There are 15 residues in the CDR3. From germline, CDR1 is SEHNR and CDR2 FQNEAQ (reference sequence). With V trimmed by 6 bases and J by 10 bases, 10 bases remained unmatched. CDR3 DNA sequence: TGTGCCAGCAGTCCGTCTAGCGGGGGGGCCTGGGAGCAGTTCTTC. Protein product: CASSPSSGGAWEQFF.

There are many counts of this clonotype. V gene TRBV6-5 combines with J gene TRBJ2-7; unclear D gene. V dropped 5 bases and J dropped 1 base, with 15 bases sitting between them. Germline CDR1 reads MNHEY; CDR2 reads SVGAGI. There are 15 residues in the CDR3. The CDR3, as DNA: TGTGCCAGCAGTCTCGGGCCGATGGGGTCCTACGAGCAGTACTTC. Translated: CASSLGPMGSYEQYF.

This clonotype has more than one count but fewer than ten. This chain links TRBV9 with TRBJ2-2, with D perhaps being TRBD1 or TRBD2 (7 bases each). CDR3 length: 16 amino acids. In germline, CDR1 is SGDLS, CDR2 YYNGEE. With 3 bases removed from V and 0 bases from J, the gap between germline ends came to 12 bases. This chain's CDR3 is CASSARGGANTGELFF. The CDR3 nucleotides read TGTGCCAGCAGCGCCAGGGGGGGAGCGAACACCGGGGAGCTGTTTTTT. Using reference TRBV9 and TRBJ2-2 for the parts outside the CDR3, the full variable domain is DSGVTQTPKHLITATGQRVTLRCSPRSGDLSVYWYQQSLDQGLQFLIQYYNGEERAKGNILERFSAQQFPDLHSELNLSSLELGDSALYFCASSARGGANTGELFFGEGSRLTVL.

This clonotype has a handful of counts. This chain connects TRBV27 to TRBJ2-5; D may be TRBD2 (6 bases). The germline V and J ends were trimmed by 5 bases and 0 bases, with 10 bases remaining between them. The CDR3 contains 14 residues. CDR1 and CDR2 (germline): MNHEY, SMNVEV (reference sequence). DNA for the CDR3: TGTGCCAGCAGTAACCGGGACTACCAAGAGACCCAGTACTTC. This translates into CASSNRDYQETQYF.

This clonotype was seen a few times. V gene TRBV15 combines with J gene TRBJ2-7; 7 positions match TRBD1. Germline-derived CDR1 and CDR2 are LNHNV and YYDKDF (reference sequence). Trimming took 4 bases from V and 3 from J; bases not matched to a gene: 12. This CDR3 is built from 16 residues. Here the CDR3 reads CATSTANKGALYEQYF. CDR3 nucleotide sequence: TGTGCCACCAGCACAGCTAATAAGGGGGCCCTCTACGAGCAGTACTTC.

This clonotype was recorded a few times. The CDR3 loop reads CASSAAPRTEAFF. CDR3 coding DNA: TGTGCCAGCAGTGCCGCACCCCGGACTGAAGCTTTCTTT. The V call is TRBV2, the J call TRBJ1-1; D gene uncertain. Germline CDR1 SNHLY, CDR2 FYNNEI. The CDR3 totals 13 residues. Between the trimmed V and J ends, which lost 4 bases and 5 bases, there was a span of 11 bases.

The chain links TRBV5-1 to TRBJ1-1, with 8 bases fitting TRBD1. The germline CDR1 and CDR2 sequences are SGHRS and YFSETQ. Trimming took 0 bases from V and 6 from J; bases not matched to a gene: 4. This CDR3 spans 14 amino acids. The CDR3 spells CASSLGTGFSEAFF. CDR3 DNA sequence: TGCGCCAGCAGCTTGGGGACAGGGTTTTCTGAAGCTTTCTTT.

V usage is TRBV28 and J usage is TRBJ2-5; D may correspond to TRBD1 or TRBD2 (6 bases each). This CDR3 contains 15 residues. Germline assignment: CDR1 MDHEN and CDR2 SYDVKM. Trimming pared 2 bases from V and 4 bases from J, leaving 14 bases between. This CDR3 reads CASSLNRVGGETQYF. Written as DNA, the CDR3 is TGTGCCAGCAGTTTAAACAGGGTGGGGGGAGAGACCCAGTACTTC. Looking up the rest from reference TRBV28 and TRBJ2-5 gives the full variable domain: DVKVTQSSRYLVKRTGEKVFLECVQDMDHENMFWYRQDPGLGLRLIYFSYDVKMKEKGDIPEGYSVSREKKERFSLILESASTNQTSMYLCASSLNRVGGETQYFGPGTRLLVL.

The V call is TRBV10-3, the J call TRBJ1-5; D is unresolved. Germline CDR1 ENHRY, CDR2 SYGVKD. The CDR3 consists of 13 residues. Trimming cost V 2 bases and J 5 bases, with 7 bases left between them. The CDR3 DNA follows: TGTGCCATCAGTGAGGCCGGGGATCAGCCCCAGCATTTT. Its translation is CAISEAGDQPQHF.

The CDR3 DNA sequence: TGTGCCAGCAGTTCGTCAGGGGACAGGGCCCAAGAGACCCAGTACTTC. Its protein is CASSSSGDRAQETQYF. The chain employs TRBV7-6 and TRBJ2-5; TRBD1 agrees at 9 bases. The CDR3 is 16 residues long. CDR1 and CDR2 (germline): SGHVS, FNYEAQ. V shed 6 bases, J shed 1 base, and the junction held 9 bases outside the gene matches.

The V call is TRBV18, the J call TRBJ1-5; D gene unclear. Germline V CDR1 and CDR2: KGHSH, LQKENI. The V gene lost 3 bases and the J gene lost 4 bases, with 7 bases spanning the gap. The CDR3 is made up of 13 amino acids. The CDR3 spells CASSPENNQPQHF. The CDR3 region has the DNA TGTGCCAGCTCACCGGAGAATAATCAGCCCCAGCATTTT.

The V and J genes are TRBV27 and TRBJ2-2, with TRBD2 identical over 8 bases. After removal of 4 bases from V and 2 bases from J, the junction contained 9 bases not matched to a gene. Germline V CDR1 and CDR2: MNHEY, SMNVEV (reference sequence). This CDR3 is 17 amino acids long. The CDR3 spells CASSWREAGGNTGELFF. The CDR3 DNA follows: TGTGCCAGCAGTTGGAGGGAGGCGGGGGGTAACACCGGGGAGCTGTTTTTT.

This chain connects TRBV5-1 to TRBJ2-5; 11 positions agree with TRBD1. Trimming at V came to 4 bases and at J to 7 bases, leaving 3 bases not matched to a gene. The CDR3 consists of 13 residues. The germline CDR1 and CDR2 sequences are SGHRS and YFSETQ. CDR3 DNA: TGCGCCAGCAGCATTGGACAGGGGGCGACCCAGTACTTC. Its protein product is CASSIGQGATQYF.

This chain uses TRBV28 with TRBJ2-5; TRBD1 might be the D (5 bases). CDR1 is MDHEN and CDR2 is SYDVKM in the germline V gene. V was shortened by 7 bases and J by 2 bases, with 8 bases between the two germline ends. This CDR3 is 12 amino acids long. The CDR3 protein is CASTPGQETQYF. The CDR3 bases are TGTGCCAGCACGCCAGGGCAAGAGACCCAGTACTTC.

This clonotype has just a few counts. The J gene is TRBJ2-1, the V gene TRBV7-9; no definite D call. CDR3 length: 16 residues. CDR1 and CDR2 from the germline V gene are SEHNR and FQNEAQ (reference sequence). With 1 base removed from V and 8 bases from J, the gap between germline ends came to 18 bases. Written as DNA, the CDR3 is TGTGCCAGCAGCTTAGGGGAACGAGGCCTCCCCTATGAGCAGTTCTTC. Its translation: CASSLGERGLPYEQFF.

The V and J genes are TRBV2 and TRBJ2-1; tentatively, D is TRBD2 (7 bases). V shed 7 bases and J shed 4 bases, with 20 bases lying between them. Germline assignment: CDR1 SNHLY and CDR2 FYNNEI. This CDR3 has 16 residues. The CDR3 loop is CASTSGGPLNYNEQFF. The DNA of the CDR3 is TGTGCCAGCACCTCCGGGGGGCCACTAAATTACAATGAGCAGTTCTTC.

This clonotype was counted between two and nine times. The V and J genes are TRBV18 and TRBJ1-3, with D uncertain. Germline V gene lookup returns CDR1 KGHSH and CDR2 LQKENI. The CDR3 sequence is 15 residues long. Trimming cost V 3 bases and J 0 bases, with 9 bases left between them. For the CDR3, the DNA is TGTGCCAGCTCACCGGGCCCGGGCTCTGGAAACACCATATATTTT. This encodes CASSPGPGSGNTIYF.

This clonotype was seen more than once but under ten times. The V gene is TRBV4-1, the J gene TRBJ2-1, with D hard to call. Trimming shortened V by 2 bases and J by 0 bases, and 14 bases separated the two germline ends. The CDR3 runs 17 residues. Looked up from germline, CDR1 is MGHRA and CDR2 is YSYEKL. The CDR3 nucleotides read TGCGCCAGCAGCCAATCCCCCCCGGCGAGCTCCTACAATGAGCAGTTCTTC. Translating it yields CASSQSPPASSYNEQFF.

This clonotype was seen a few times. The gene calls are TRBV11-2 and TRBJ2-2; D unclear. The germline gives CDR1 SGHAT, CDR2 FQNNGV. The V gene lost 2 bases and the J gene lost 7 bases, with 11 bases spanning the gap. The CDR3 is 14 residues long. The CDR3 DNA reads as TGTGCCAGCAGCTTATGGCAGGCCGGCGGGGAGCTGTTTTTT. Translating gives CASSLWQAGGELFF.

This clonotype came up a few times. The chain has TRBV5-1 and TRBJ2-1; TRBD2 agrees at 8 bases. The germline V gene encodes CDR1 SGHRS and CDR2 YFSETQ. V shed 0 bases and J 3 bases; nucleotides not matched to a gene: 8. The length of the CDR3 is 17 residues. The CDR3 DNA reads TGCGCCAGCAGCTTGGGACCCCGGGGGGGTGACTACAATGAGCAGTTCTTC. This encodes CASSLGPRGGDYNEQFF. The complete variable domain, with remaining parts taken from reference TRBV5-1 and TRBJ2-1, reads KAGVTQTPRYLIKTRGQQVTLSCSPISGHRSVSWYQQTPGQGLQFLFEYFSETQRNKGNFPGRFSGRQFSNSRSEMNVSTLELGDSALYLCASSLGPRGGDYNEQFFGPGTRLTVL.